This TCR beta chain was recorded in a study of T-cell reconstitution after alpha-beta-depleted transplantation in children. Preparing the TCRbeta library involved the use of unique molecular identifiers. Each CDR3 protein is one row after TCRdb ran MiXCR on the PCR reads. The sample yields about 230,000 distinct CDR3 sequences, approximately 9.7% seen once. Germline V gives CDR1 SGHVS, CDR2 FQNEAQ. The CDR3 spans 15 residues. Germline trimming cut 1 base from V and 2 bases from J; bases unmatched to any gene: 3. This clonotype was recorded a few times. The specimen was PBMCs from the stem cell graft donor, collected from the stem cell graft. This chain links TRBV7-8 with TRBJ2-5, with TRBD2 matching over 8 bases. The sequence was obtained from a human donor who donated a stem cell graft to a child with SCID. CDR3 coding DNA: TGTGCCAGCAGCTTAGGTATAGCGGGGCAAGAGACCCAGTACTTC. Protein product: CASSLGIAGQETQYF.